These 20 T cell receptor beta chains came from one sample sequenced in a study of blood T cell repertoires in COVID-19. Libraries were prepared by immunoSEQ multiplex PCR; TCRdb keeps only in-frame clonotypes and omits some of them. The top ten hold about 7.8% of the sample, which has roughly 170,000 clones, 79% seen once. The sample was peripheral blood. Every receptor here comes from a woman aged 60 to 75 with COVID-19, enrolled during active disease.

The chain uses TRBV7-9 and TRBJ1-5; no clear D gene. CDR1 SEHNR and CDR2 FQNEAQ come from the germline V gene (reference sequence). Trimming stripped 1 base from V and 7 bases from J, with 14 bases between. The CDR3 consists of 15 residues. CDR3 sequence: CASSLGFQDGQPQHF. In DNA form, the CDR3 reads TGTGCCAGCAGCTTAGGATTCCAGGATGGGCAGCCCCAGCATTTT.

This chain links TRBV30 with TRBJ1-1, with D uncertain. The V end lost 1 base, the J end lost 4 bases, and 10 bases lay between the germline ends. This CDR3 is 13 amino acids long. Per germline, CDR1 GTSNPN and CDR2 SVGIG (reference sequence). The CDR3, as DNA: TGTGCCTGGAGTGCGAGTCAAGTCACTGAAGCTTTCTTT. This translates into CAWSASQVTEAFF.

The gene calls are TRBV2 and TRBJ1-1, with D possibly matching TRBD1 (5 bases). Between the trimmed V and J ends, which lost 4 bases and 3 bases, there was a span of 9 bases. This CDR3 is built from 13 residues. Looked up from germline, CDR1 is SNHLY and CDR2 is FYNNEI. Written as DNA, the CDR3 is TGTGCCAGCAGTGGAATAGGGGACACTGAAGCTTTCTTT. Amino acid sequence: CASSGIGDTEAFF.

This clone was seen a few times. This chain uses TRBV19 with TRBJ2-2, with 12 bases that match TRBD2. The CDR3 runs 17 residues. CDR1 and CDR2 from the germline V gene are LNHDA and SQIVND (reference sequence). V gave up 7 bases and J gave up 2 bases; unmatched junction bases: 8. CDR3 amino acids: CASTGTSGRFNTGELFF. The CDR3 DNA reads as TGTGCCAGTACCGGAACTAGCGGGAGGTTTAACACCGGGGAGCTGTTTTTT.

This clone was detected a few times. The V and J genes are TRBV28 and TRBJ1-1, with D possibly TRBD1 on 5 matching bases. V gave up 5 bases and J gave up 10 bases, with 14 bases separating them. Germline CDR1 reads MDHEN; CDR2 reads SYDVKM. The CDR3 spans 12 residues. The CDR3 is CASSQSRARAFF. The DNA for the CDR3 is TGTGCCAGCAGTCAATCCAGGGCACGAGCTTTCTTT.

J is TRBJ2-3 and V is TRBV1; no DNA check was done on the table's D call, TRBD1. TRBV1 is recorded as a pseudogene. This CDR3 comprises 17 residues. This chain's CDR3 is CTSQSRVGHLATDTQYF. The CDR3 DNA reads as TGCACCAGCCAAAGTCGAGTTGGACACCTGGCCACTGATACGCAGTATTTT.

The CDR3 nucleotides read TGTGCCAGCAGGGTAGCGGGGGCCAGCACAGATACGCAGTATTTT. Its translation: CASRVAGASTDTQYF. The genes are TRBV6-4 and TRBJ2-3; 9 nucleotides agree with TRBD2. With V trimmed by 6 bases and J by 0 bases, 4 bases remained unmatched. This CDR3 region has 15 residues. Germline CDR1 and CDR2: MRHNA and SNTAGT.

Comments on this clone: Other DNA sequences in the same sample also yield this CDR3. This chain connects TRBV7-9 to TRBJ2-3; 7 positions agree with TRBD2. CDR1 and CDR2 from the germline V gene are SEHNR and FQNEAQ (reference sequence). J was trimmed by 6 bases and V by 1 base; bases with no gene match: 4. The CDR3 sequence is 14 residues long. The CDR3 region is CASSLGLAGDTQYF. As DNA, the CDR3 is TGTGCCAGCAGCTTAGGACTAGCAGGGGATACGCAGTATTTT.

The V call is TRBV19, the J call TRBJ1-3, with D unresolved. Trimming shortened V by 7 bases and J by 0 bases, and 22 bases separated the two germline ends. The CDR3 runs 18 residues. Germline loops: CDR1 LNHDA, CDR2 SQIVND (reference sequence). DNA for the CDR3: TGTGCCAGTATCCCAAAGAGGGCGCAGGAACCCTCTGGAAACACCATATATTTT. Protein: CASIPKRAQEPSGNTIYF.

This clone showed up just once. The chain recombines TRBV9 with TRBJ1-1; 8 bases line up with TRBD1. This CDR3 region has 16 residues. V shed 0 bases and J 4 bases; nucleotides not matched to a gene: 8. Germline CDR1 reads SGDLS; CDR2 reads YYNGEE. CDR3 nucleotides: TGTGCCAGCAGCGTAGTCGACAGGGGATTGGGCACTGAAGCTTTCTTT. Encoded protein: CASSVVDRGLGTEAFF.

This chain links TRBV5-1 with TRBJ1-3; D gene ambiguous. The CDR3 extends over 13 amino acids. Trimming shortened V by 5 bases and J by 4 bases, and 10 bases separated the two germline ends. Germline loops: CDR1 SGHRS, CDR2 YFSETQ. The CDR3 DNA sequence: TGCGCCAGCAGGAGAGATGCCGGAAACACCATATATTTT. Amino acid sequence: CASRRDAGNTIYF.

This clone was observed once. The chain employs TRBV6-2 or TRBV6-3 and TRBJ2-1; 10 nucleotides line up with TRBD1. V lost 5 bases, J lost 8 bases, and 9 bases stayed unmatched. This CDR3 region has 15 residues. CDR1 MNHEY and CDR2 SVGEGT come from the germline V gene. In DNA, the CDR3 is TGTGCCAGCAGTCATAGGGACAGGGGATGGGATGAGCAGTTCTTC. The encoded protein is CASSHRDRGWDEQFF.

The rearrangement joins TRBV7-9 to TRBJ2-2, with 9 nucleotides matching TRBD1. Germline loops: CDR1 SEHNR, CDR2 FQNEAQ (reference sequence). Trimming took 2 bases from V and 6 from J; bases not matched to a gene: 4. CDR3 length: 15 amino acids. The CDR3 spells CASSLSGTGSGELFF. In DNA form, the CDR3 reads TGTGCCAGCAGCTTATCCGGGACAGGGTCCGGGGAGCTGTTTTTT.

The chain joins TRBV18 to TRBJ1-2; 7 positions agree with TRBD1. The CDR3 is made up of 14 amino acids. V shed 1 base, J shed 4 bases, and the junction held 3 bases outside the gene matches. Germline CDR1 is KGHSH and CDR2 is LQKENI. CDR3 nucleotide sequence: TGTGCCAGCTCACCACGACAGGGAACCTATGGCTACACCTTC. Amino acid sequence: CASSPRQGTYGYTF.

This chain connects TRBV5-1 to TRBJ2-6; no clear D gene. The germline V gene has CDR1 SGHRS and CDR2 YFSETQ. The CDR3 has 15 amino acids. V was clipped by 6 bases and J by 4 bases, with 14 bases between them. Here the CDR3 reads CASTNEPGGANVLTF. For the CDR3, the DNA is TGCGCCAGCACAAACGAACCAGGAGGGGCCAACGTCCTGACTTTC.

V gene TRBV15 combines with J gene TRBJ1-2; D is unclear. The CDR3 is 15 residues long. CDR1 is LNHNV, CDR2 YYDKDF, per germline (reference sequence). The V end was cut by 5 bases, the J end by 3 bases, with 16 bases between. In nucleotides, the CDR3 is TGTGCCACCAGCTTAGATTCGGGGATTTACTATGGCTACACCTTC. Its protein product is CATSLDSGIYYGYTF.

The chain combines TRBV5-6 with TRBJ2-7, with D maybe TRBD2 (5 bases). This CDR3 region has 12 residues. Trimming stripped 4 bases from V and 2 bases from J, with 7 bases between. Germline V lookup: CDR1 SGHDT, CDR2 YYEEEE. In DNA, the CDR3 is TGTGCCAGCAGCCGAGGGCCCTACGAGCAGTACGTC. Its translation is CASSRGPYEQYV.

There are many counts of this clone. The chain recombines TRBV7-9 with TRBJ1-3; 8 nucleotides line up with TRBD1. Germline lookup yields CDR1 SEHNR and CDR2 FQNEAQ (reference sequence). Trimming removed 1 base from V and 1 base from J; junction bases left unmatched: 3. This CDR3 comprises 16 residues. CDR3 region: CASSLGRQGSGNTIYF. The CDR3, as DNA: TGTGCCAGCAGCTTAGGACGACAGGGGTCTGGAAACACCATATATTTT.

The V call is TRBV12-3 or TRBV12-4, the J call TRBJ2-2, with D unclear. V lost 6 bases, J lost 8 bases, and 13 bases lay in between. This CDR3 is built from 13 residues. CDR3 sequence reads: CASRLAPAGELFF. As DNA, the CDR3 is TGTGCCAGCAGGCTGGCCCCAGCGGGGGAGCTGTTTTTT.

The chain combines TRBV3-1 (or the pseudogene TRBV3-2) with TRBJ2-1, with 11 bases that match TRBD2. Germline CDR1 and CDR2: LGHDT and YNNKEL (reference sequence). V shed 1 base and J 10 bases; nucleotides not matched to a gene: 6. The length of the CDR3 is 15 residues. The CDR3 nucleotides are TGTGCCAGCAGCCAAGTACTAGCGGGGGCAGGGGAGCAGTTCTTC. Amino acid sequence: CASSQVLAGAGEQFF.